This is a list of T cell receptor beta chains from one sample in a study of CD8 T cells in ankylosing spondylitis. TCRdb analysed the 5' RACE reads with MiXCR anew, one entry per CDR3 protein. The sample lists around 430,000 distinct CDR3 sequences; more than 15% were seen once. The sequencing sample was made of blood, either unsorted or a sorted T cell fraction (not recorded which). The receptors come from a male donor with ankylosing spondylitis. Both conserved end residues are part of each CDR3. The order of the fields is V gene, CDR3 length, J gene, CDR3 protein.

V: TRBV4-1
length: 13
J: TRBJ1-1
CDR3: CASSRRDYAEAFF

V: TRBV25-1
length: 15
J: TRBJ2-1
CDR3: CASSEGTGRYNEQFF

V: TRBV3-1
length: 14
J: TRBJ2-7
CDR3: CASSQGSPPYEQYF

V: TRBV30
length: 14
J: TRBJ1-3
CDR3: CAWRRSRVENTIYF

V: TRBV5-4
length: 19
J: TRBJ2-7
CDR3: CASSLGVEQGAPASYEQYF

V: TRBV7-8
length: 17
J: TRBJ2-7
CDR3: CASSSPGQGATVDEQYF

V: TRBV7-2
length: 14
J: TRBJ1-1
CDR3: CASSLLRGGKEAFF

V: TRBV12-3/TRBV12-4
length: 15
J: TRBJ2-5
CDR3: CASSFLGQGRETQYF

V: TRBV5-1
length: 14
J: TRBJ2-2
CDR3: CASIIVPNTGELFF

V: TRBV12-3/TRBV12-4
length: 15
J: TRBJ2-2
CDR3: CASSLRASVTGELFF

V: TRBV5-1
length: 13
J: TRBJ2-1
CDR3: CASTLSAGNEQFF

V: TRBV7-2
length: 15
J: TRBJ1-2
CDR3: CASSSGQGTGRGYTF

V: TRBV20-1
length: 14
J: TRBJ2-3
CDR3: CSARAGVGPDTQYF

V: TRBV7-2
length: 13
J: TRBJ2-7
CDR3: CASSLQLLIEQYF

V: TRBV5-1
length: 15
J: TRBJ2-7
CDR3: CASSLRGDTSYEQYF

V: TRBV20-1
length: 15
J: TRBJ2-3
CDR3: CSARDTRARTDTQYF

V: TRBV7-9
length: 16
J: TRBJ2-3
CDR3: CASSLGEGLHTDTQYF

V: TRBV3-1
length: 15
J: TRBJ2-7
CDR3: CASSLHDRDSYEQYF

V: TRBV29-1
length: 15
J: TRBJ2-5
CDR3: CSVEGSAQTQETQYF

V: TRBV20-1
length: 12
J: TRBJ2-7
CDR3: CSAPPDRDEQYF

V: TRBV10-3
length: 15
J: TRBJ1-5
CDR3: CAISETGPSNQPQHF

V: TRBV12-3/TRBV12-4
length: 15
J: TRBJ2-3
CDR3: CASTTTYSPTDTQYF

V: TRBV6-2/TRBV6-3
length: 17
J: TRBJ2-1
CDR3: CASSFHSPGLAYNEQFF

V: TRBV18
length: 15
J: TRBJ2-7
CDR3: CASSPQGGNLNEQYF

V: TRBV18
length: 14
J: TRBJ1-1
CDR3: CASSRGREDTEAFF

V: TRBV11-2
length: 15
J: TRBJ2-2
CDR3: CASSLEGTHTGELFF

V: TRBV5-1
length: 14
J: TRBJ1-6
CDR3: CASSLLSDNSPLHF

V: TRBV10-3
length: 13
J: TRBJ1-2
CDR3: CAISETNRDGYTF

V: TRBV7-2
length: 14
J: TRBJ2-1
CDR3: CASSPGPGRDEQFF

V: TRBV7-9
length: 14
J: TRBJ2-1
CDR3: CASSLAPIHNEQFF

V: TRBV12-3/TRBV12-4
length: 16
J: TRBJ1-3
CDR3: CASSGERGGSGNTIYF

V: TRBV27
length: 15
J: TRBJ1-6
CDR3: CASSRTDPRNSPLHF

V: TRBV18
length: 15
J: TRBJ1-1
CDR3: CASSPLPEGNTEAFF

V: TRBV20-1
length: 11
J: TRBJ2-1
CDR3: CSARAYNEQFF

V: TRBV12-3/TRBV12-4
length: 14
J: TRBJ2-1
CDR3: CASSLAVAYNEQFF

V: TRBV28
length: 18
J: TRBJ2-6
CDR3: CASSFEGRGSFGANVLTF

V: TRBV19
length: 12
J: TRBJ1-1
CDR3: CASLRKEGEAFF

V: TRBV12-3/TRBV12-4
length: 13
J: TRBJ1-1
CDR3: CASNGGLGTEAFF

V: TRBV28
length: 14
J: TRBJ2-7
CDR3: CASRPEGGSYEQYF

V: TRBV7-9
length: 12
J: TRBJ1-1
CDR3: CASSLEAGRAFF

V: TRBV2
length: 14
J: TRBJ1-1
CDR3: CASRYRGLNTEAFF

V: TRBV7-9
length: 13
J: TRBJ1-1
CDR3: CASSLALRAEAFF

V: TRBV7-2
length: 15
J: TRBJ2-5
CDR3: CASSLVSRNQETQYF

V: TRBV4-2
length: 20
J: TRBJ2-7
CDR3: CASSQEFPTSGGVVSYEQYF

V: TRBV20-1
length: 14
J: TRBJ2-7
CDR3: CSARTSGTSYEQYF

V: TRBV20-1
length: 11
J: TRBJ2-7
CDR3: CSARTTYEQYF

V: TRBV7-9
length: 12
J: TRBJ1-2
CDR3: CASSYSEYGYTF

V: TRBV29-1
length: 13
J: TRBJ2-5
CDR3: CSTQGVGWETQYF

V: TRBV6-1
length: 15
J: TRBJ1-1
CDR3: CASRPGTEMNTEAFF

V: TRBV14
length: 14
J: TRBJ1-3
CDR3: CASSQDGKGNTIYF